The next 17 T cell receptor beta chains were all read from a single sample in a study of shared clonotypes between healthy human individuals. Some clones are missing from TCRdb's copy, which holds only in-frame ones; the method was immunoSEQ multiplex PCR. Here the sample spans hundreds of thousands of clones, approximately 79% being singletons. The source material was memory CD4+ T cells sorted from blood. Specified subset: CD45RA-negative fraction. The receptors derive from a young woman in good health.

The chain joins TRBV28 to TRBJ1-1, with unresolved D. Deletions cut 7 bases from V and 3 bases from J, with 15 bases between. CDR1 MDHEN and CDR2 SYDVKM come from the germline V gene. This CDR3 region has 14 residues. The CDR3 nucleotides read TGTGCCAGCAAAAGACAAACTCGGGACACTGAAGCTTTCTTT. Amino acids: CASKRQTRDTEAFF.

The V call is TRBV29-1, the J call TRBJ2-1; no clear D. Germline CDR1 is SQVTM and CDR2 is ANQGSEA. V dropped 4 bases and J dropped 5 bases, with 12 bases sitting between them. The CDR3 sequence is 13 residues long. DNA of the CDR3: TGCAGCGTTGCAAGCTGGAGTAACAATGAGCAGTTCTTC. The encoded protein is CSVASWSNNEQFF.

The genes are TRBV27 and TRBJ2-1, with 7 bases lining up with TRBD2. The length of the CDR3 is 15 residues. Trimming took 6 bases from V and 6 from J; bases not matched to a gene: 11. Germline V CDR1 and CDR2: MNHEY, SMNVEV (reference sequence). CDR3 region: CASRLTSATTNEQFF. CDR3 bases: TGTGCCAGCAGGTTAACTAGCGCCACTACCAATGAGCAGTTCTTC.

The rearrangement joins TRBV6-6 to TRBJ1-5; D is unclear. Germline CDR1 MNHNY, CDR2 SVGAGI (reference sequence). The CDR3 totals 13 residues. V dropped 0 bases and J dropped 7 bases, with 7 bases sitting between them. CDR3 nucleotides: TGTGCCAGCAGTTACTCGGCGGGGCAGCCCCAGCATTTT. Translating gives CASSYSAGQPQHF.

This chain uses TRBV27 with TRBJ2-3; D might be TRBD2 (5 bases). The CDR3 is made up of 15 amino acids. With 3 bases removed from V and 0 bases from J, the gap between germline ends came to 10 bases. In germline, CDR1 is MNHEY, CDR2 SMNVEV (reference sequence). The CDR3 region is CASSFLGVSTDTQYF. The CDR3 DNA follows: TGTGCCAGCAGTTTTTTGGGAGTGAGCACAGATACGCAGTATTTT.

The CDR3 coding sequence is TGTGCCTGGAGTGTATCCGGAGGGAACACTGAAGCTTTCTTT. Its protein is CAWSVSGGNTEAFF. V usage is TRBV30 and J usage is TRBJ1-1; D remains unclear. The V end lost 0 bases, the J end lost 1 base, and 9 bases lay between the germline ends. The CDR3 runs 14 residues. In germline, CDR1 is GTSNPN, CDR2 SVGIG (reference sequence).

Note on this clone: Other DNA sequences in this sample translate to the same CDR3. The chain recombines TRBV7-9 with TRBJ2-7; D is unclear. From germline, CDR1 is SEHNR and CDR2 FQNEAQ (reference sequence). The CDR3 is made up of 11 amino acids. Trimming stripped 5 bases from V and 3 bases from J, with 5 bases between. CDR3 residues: CASSENYEQYF. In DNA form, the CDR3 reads TGTGCCAGCAGCGAGAACTACGAGCAGTACTTC.

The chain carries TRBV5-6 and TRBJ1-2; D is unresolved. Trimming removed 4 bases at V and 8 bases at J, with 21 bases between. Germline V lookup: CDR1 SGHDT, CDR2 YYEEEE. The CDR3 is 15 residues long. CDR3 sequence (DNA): TGTGCCAGCAGCCGAGTGGAGGTCGAAAGGAGGGGCTACACCTTC. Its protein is CASSRVEVERRGYTF.

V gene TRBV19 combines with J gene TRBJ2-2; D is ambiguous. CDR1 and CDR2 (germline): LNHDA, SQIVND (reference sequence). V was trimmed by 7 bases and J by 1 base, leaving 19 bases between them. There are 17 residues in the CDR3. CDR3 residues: CASIPFHGQGNTGELFF. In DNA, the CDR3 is TGTGCCAGTATTCCGTTCCACGGTCAAGGGAACACCGGGGAGCTGTTTTTT.

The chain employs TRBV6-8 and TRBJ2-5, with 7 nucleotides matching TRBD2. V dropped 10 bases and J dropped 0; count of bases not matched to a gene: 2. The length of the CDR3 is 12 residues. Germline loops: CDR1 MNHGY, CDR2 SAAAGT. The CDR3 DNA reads TGTGCCAACGGGAGGTACCAAGAGACCCAGTACTTC. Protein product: CANGRYQETQYF.

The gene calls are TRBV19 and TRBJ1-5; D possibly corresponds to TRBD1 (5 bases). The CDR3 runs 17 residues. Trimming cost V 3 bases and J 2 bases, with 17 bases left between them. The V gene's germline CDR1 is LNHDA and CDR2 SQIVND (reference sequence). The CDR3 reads CASSMGVSMFGNQPQHF. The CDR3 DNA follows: TGTGCCAGTAGTATGGGGGTTTCCATGTTCGGCAATCAGCCCCAGCATTTT. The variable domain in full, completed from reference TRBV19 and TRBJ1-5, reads DGGITQSPKYLFRKEGQNVTLSCEQNLNHDAMYWYRQDPGQGLRLIYYSQIVNDFQKGDIAEGYSVSREKKESFPLTVTSAQKNPTAFYLCASSMGVSMFGNQPQHFGDGTRLSIL.

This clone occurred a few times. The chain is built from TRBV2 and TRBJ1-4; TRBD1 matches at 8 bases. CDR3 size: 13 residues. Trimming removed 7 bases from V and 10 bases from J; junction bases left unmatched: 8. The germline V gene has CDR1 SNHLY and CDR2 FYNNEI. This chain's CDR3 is CASINRGLGKLFF. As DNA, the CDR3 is TGTGCCAGCATAAACAGGGGGTTGGGAAAACTGTTTTTT.

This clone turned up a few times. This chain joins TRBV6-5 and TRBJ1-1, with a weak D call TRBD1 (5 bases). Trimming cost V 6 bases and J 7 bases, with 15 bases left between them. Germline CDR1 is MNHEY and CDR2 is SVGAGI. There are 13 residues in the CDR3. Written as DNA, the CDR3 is TGTGCCAGCAGATCCGGGACGGAAAGTGAAGCTTTCTTT. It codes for CASRSGTESEAFF.

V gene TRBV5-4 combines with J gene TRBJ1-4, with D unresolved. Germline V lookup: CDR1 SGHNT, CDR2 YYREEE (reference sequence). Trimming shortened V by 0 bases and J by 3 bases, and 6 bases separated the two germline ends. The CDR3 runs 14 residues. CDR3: CASSLGPANEKLFF. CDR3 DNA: TGTGCCAGCAGCTTGGGACCTGCTAATGAAAAACTGTTTTTT.

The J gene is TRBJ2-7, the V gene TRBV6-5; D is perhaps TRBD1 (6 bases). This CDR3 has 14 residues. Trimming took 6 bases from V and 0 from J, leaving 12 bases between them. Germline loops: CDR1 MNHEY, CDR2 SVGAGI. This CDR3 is CASSRDTSSYEQYF. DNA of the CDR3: TGTGCCAGCAGCCGGGACACCAGCTCCTACGAGCAGTACTTC.

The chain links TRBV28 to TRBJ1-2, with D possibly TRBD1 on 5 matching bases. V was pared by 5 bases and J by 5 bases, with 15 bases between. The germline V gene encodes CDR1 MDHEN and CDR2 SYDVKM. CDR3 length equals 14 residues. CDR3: CASSQPGPPYGYTF. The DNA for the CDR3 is TGTGCCAGCAGTCAACCGGGGCCACCATATGGCTACACCTTC.

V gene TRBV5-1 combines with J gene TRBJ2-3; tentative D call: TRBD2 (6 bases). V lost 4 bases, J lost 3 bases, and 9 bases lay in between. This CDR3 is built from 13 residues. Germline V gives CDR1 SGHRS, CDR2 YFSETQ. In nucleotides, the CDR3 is TGCGCCAGCAGCCCGGACTATACAGATACGCAGTATTTT. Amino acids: CASSPDYTDTQYF.